Sequencing of this T cell receptor beta chain was carried out in a study of CD8 T cells in Susac syndrome. Reverse transcription of roughly 0.45 to 1 ug RNA used random hexamers. The amplification used immunoSEQ multiplex PCR on TCR beta CDR3; it spanned 54 Vbeta and 13 Jbeta. One entry per CDR3 protein, called by TCRdb with MiXCR from the immunoSEQ multiplex PCR reads. The data contain 100,000 to 150,000 distinct CDR3 sequences, 90% to 95% of them singletons. Germline V gene lookup returns CDR1 SNHLY and CDR2 FYNNEI. The CDR3 loop spans 15 amino acids. Trimming cost V 2 bases and J 5 bases; bases outside gene matches: 4.

Sequencing was performed on CD8+ T cells from PBMCs. The clonotype originates from a human donor with Susac syndrome. V is TRBV2 and J is TRBJ2-3; the match to TRBD2 covers 10 bases. DNA of the CDR3: TGTGCCAGCAGTGAACTAGCGGGAGTCGGAGATACGCAGTATTTT. Residues: CASSELAGVGDTQYF.